The 32 T cell receptor beta chains below come from one sample, sequenced in a study of T-cell reconstitution after alpha-beta-depleted transplantation in children (dated by TCRdb to about 2016). The library was built by means of PCR. Sequencing instrument: Illumina HiSeq 2500. Molecular barcoding was employed in the preparation of TCR libraries, with unique molecular identifiers being used to normalize TCRbeta repertoire quantification. Through fastp at Q25 and MiXCR, TCRdb rebuilt clones from the public reads, retaining in-frame beta chains. Each entry is one CDR3 protein sequence, shown with its most common DNA and genes. The sample table contains over 200,000 distinct CDR3 sequences; only one count was recorded for approximately 17% of them. Clones ranked in the top ten supply about 39% of the sample. In light of the paper, this sample's treatment or condition label describes: allogeneic hematopoietic cell transplantation with graft depleted of TCRalphabeta T cells and CD19 B cells.

This sample comprised PBMCs, mostly from graft donor cells, obtained 360 days after TCRalphabeta/CD19-depleted stem cell transplant. The receptors were sampled from a male patient between 2 and 15 years old who had a stem cell transplant for acute lymphoblastic leukemia, so the T cells may come from the graft donor.

The V call is TRBV10-3, the J call TRBJ2-7, with 8 bases aligning to TRBD2. J was trimmed by 4 bases and V by 4 bases; bases with no gene match: 6. This CDR3 has 14 residues. Germline values: CDR1 ENHRY, CDR2 SYGVKD. CDR3 loop: CAISGLAGVYEQYF. The CDR3 coding sequence is TGTGCCATCAGTGGTCTAGCGGGCGTATACGAGCAGTACTTC.

This chain joins TRBV7-3 and TRBJ2-1; D is ambiguous. V shed 3 bases and J shed 2 bases, with 5 bases lying between them. Per germline, CDR1 SGHTA and CDR2 FQGTGA. There are 13 residues in the CDR3. DNA of the CDR3: TGTGCCAGCAGCTTTGAAACCTACAATGAGCAGTTCTTC. It codes for CASSFETYNEQFF.

Many counts were recorded for this clonotype. The rearrangement joins TRBV29-1 to TRBJ2-1, with 8 bases that match TRBD2. From germline, CDR1 is SQVTM and CDR2 ANQGSEA. This CDR3 is built from 11 residues. The junction had 10 bases not matched to a gene; V was cut back by 6 bases and J by 15 bases. CDR3 sequence (DNA): TGCAGCGTAGTAGCGGGAATTAGTGGGTTCTTC. Its protein is CSVVAGISGFF.

The chain couples TRBV30 to TRBJ2-2; possible D gene TRBD1, 5 bases. The CDR3 loop spans 14 amino acids. V lost 1 base to trimming and J lost 5 bases, with 11 bases between them. Germline CDR1 and CDR2: GTSNPN and SVGIG (reference sequence). The CDR3: CAWSGQGRTGELFF. CDR3 nucleotides: TGTGCCTGGAGTGGCCAGGGCAGGACCGGGGAGCTGTTTTTT.

This chain connects TRBV24-1 to TRBJ2-5; no firm D call. V dropped 1 base and J dropped 11 bases, with 7 bases sitting between them. CDR3 length equals 11 residues. CDR1 KGHDR and CDR2 SFDVKD come from the germline V gene. CDR3 sequence (DNA): TGTGCCACCAGTGATTTTTCGCGGCAGTACTTC. This translates into CATSDFSRQYF.

The V gene is TRBV13, the J gene TRBJ2-1; 7 bases match TRBD2. V shed 6 bases and J 0 bases; nucleotides not matched to a gene: 14. The germline V gene has CDR1 PRHDT and CDR2 FYEKMQ (reference sequence). The CDR3 loop spans 18 amino acids. CDR3 sequence: CASSFGASGVSSYNEQFF. CDR3 nucleotides: TGTGCCAGCAGTTTCGGGGCTAGCGGAGTGAGCTCCTACAATGAGCAGTTCTTC.

This clonotype has only a few counts. CDR3 sequence: CASSARDMPPYEQYF. CDR3 nucleotides: TGTGCCAGCAGCGCCCGGGACATGCCGCCATACGAGCAGTACTTC. The chain joins TRBV13 to TRBJ2-7; TRBD1 might be the D (6 bases). This CDR3 contains 15 residues. V lost 5 bases and J lost 4, with 18 bases in between. Germline V gives CDR1 PRHDT, CDR2 FYEKMQ (reference sequence).

To note about this clonotype: One junction end does not reproduce the germline sequence, and a read error may be involved. The rearrangement links TRBV6-1 to TRBJ2-2; 8 bases match TRBD2. The germline CDR1 and CDR2 sequences are MNHNS and SASEGT. The CDR3 spans 15 residues. The CDR3 DNA sequence: TGTGCCAGCAGGGAAGCGGGAGTAGGGACCGGGGAGCTGTTTTTT. Its translation: CASREAGVGTGELFF.

This clonotype came up a few times. V and J are TRBV6-1 and TRBJ2-1; 8 bases align to TRBD2. The J segment lost 6 bases and the V segment lost 4 bases, leaving 11 bases of the junction unmatched. The CDR3 has 16 residues. Germline V gene data show CDR1 as MNHNS and CDR2 as SASEGT. CDR3: CASSASGLGSPNEQFF. DNA of the CDR3: TGTGCCAGCAGTGCCTCGGGACTAGGAAGCCCCAATGAGCAGTTCTTC.

A remark on this clonotype: An end of the junction differs from the germline gene, which may be a read error. V gene TRBV10-3 combines with J gene TRBJ2-7; possibly TRBD1 for D (6 bases). This CDR3 spans 11 amino acids. The germline V gene has CDR1 ENHRY and CDR2 SYGVKD. The CDR3 region is CAISEWGQRNF. DNA of the CDR3: TGTGCCATCAGTGAGTGGGGACAAAGGAACTTC.

The chain joins TRBV4-3 to TRBJ1-4; no reliable D call. The ends were cut back, 0 bases at V and 1 base at J, with 6 bases in the middle. The CDR3 runs 15 residues. Germline assignment: CDR1 LGHNA and CDR2 YSLEER. The CDR3 DNA reads TGCGCCAGCAGCCAAGAGACGGGAACTAATGAAAAACTGTTTTTT. Protein: CASSQETGTNEKLFF.

The V gene is TRBV12-3 or TRBV12-4, the J gene TRBJ2-7; D is possibly TRBD1 (5 bases). The germline V and J ends were trimmed by 6 bases and 4 bases, with 10 bases remaining between them. The CDR3 extends over 12 amino acids. This CDR3 reads CASRYYRYEQYF. The CDR3 DNA is TGTGCCAGCAGGTATTACAGGTACGAGCAGTACTTC.

This clonotype was seen a few times. The chain is built from TRBV28 and TRBJ2-3, with 9 bases identical to TRBD2. CDR1 and CDR2 from the germline V gene are MDHEN and SYDVKM. After removal of 10 bases from V and 2 bases from J, the junction contained 13 bases not matched to a gene. The CDR3 extends over 16 amino acids. Here the CDR3 DNA reads TGTGCCACCTCTGAGGCTAGCGGGGCATTCACAGATACGCAGTATTTT. It yields the protein CATSEASGAFTDTQYF.

This clonotype appeared many times. The chain links TRBV12-3 or TRBV12-4 to TRBJ2-2; no clear D. The CDR3 has 12 residues. Trimming shortened V by 2 bases and J by 8 bases, and 6 bases separated the two germline ends. The CDR3 DNA is TGTGCCAGCAGTTTACCTGGGGGGGAGCTGTTTTTT. Its protein product is CASSLPGGELFF.

This clonotype was picked up many times. V usage is TRBV5-1 and J usage is TRBJ2-5; D may be TRBD1 or TRBD2 (5 bases each). The ends were cut back, 0 bases at V and 3 bases at J, with 12 bases in the middle. Germline values: CDR1 SGHRS, CDR2 YFSETQ. CDR3 length: 15 residues. DNA for the CDR3: TGCGCCAGCAGCTTGGGATCGGGGACGGAAGAGACCCAGTACTTC. It codes for CASSLGSGTEETQYF.

This sequence joins TRBV7-9 and TRBJ2-3, with 7 bases lining up with TRBD1. Germline trimming cut 4 bases from V and 10 bases from J; bases unmatched to any gene: 5. The CDR3 is made up of 12 amino acids. The V gene's germline CDR1 is SEHNR and CDR2 FQNEAQ (reference sequence). CDR3 residues: CASSSDRVAQYF. CDR3 bases: TGTGCCAGCAGCTCCGACAGGGTGGCGCAGTATTTT. The full variable domain, completed using reference TRBV7-9 and TRBJ2-3, is DTGVSQNPRHKITKRGQNVTFRCDPISEHNRLYWYRQTLGQGPEFLTYFQNEAQLEKSRLLSDRFSAERPKGSFSTLEIQRTEQGDSAMYLCASSSDRVAQYFGPGTRLTVL.

At least ten counts were recorded for this clonotype. The chain uses TRBV5-1 and TRBJ2-1; 10 positions match TRBD1. Germline values: CDR1 SGHRS, CDR2 YFSETQ. This CDR3 is built from 19 residues. V dropped 4 bases and J dropped 0; count of bases not matched to a gene: 13. Written as DNA, the CDR3 is TGCGCCAGCAGCGAGGGGACAGGGGATACGGCTAGCTCCTACAATGAGCAGTTCTTC. Its translation: CASSEGTGDTASSYNEQFF.

V gene TRBV5-1 combines with J gene TRBJ2-6, with 7 nucleotides matching TRBD1. CDR1 SGHRS and CDR2 YFSETQ come from the germline V gene. This CDR3 region has 16 residues. V trimming: 0 bases; J trimming: 2 bases; junction bases outside the gene matches: 2. The CDR3 DNA follows: TGCGCCAGCAGCTTGGCTACAGGGGCTGGGGCCAACGTCCTGACTTTC. Amino acids: CASSLATGAGANVLTF.

The chain links TRBV20-1 to TRBJ2-2; D ambiguous. The CDR3 loop spans 14 amino acids. V lost 6 bases, J lost 8 bases, and 19 bases lay in between. Germline loops: CDR1 DFQATT, CDR2 SNEGSKA (reference sequence). The CDR3 loop is CSARPIRVGGELFF. CDR3 coding DNA: TGCAGTGCGAGACCTATTCGGGTTGGTGGGGAGCTGTTTTTT.

This clonotype was detected only a few times. The chain carries TRBV12-3 or TRBV12-4 and TRBJ2-7, with D uncertain. The V and J ends lost 3 bases and 2 bases respectively, with 11 bases between them. The length of the CDR3 is 14 residues. CDR3 in amino acids: CASSFYQVTYEQYF. The DNA for the CDR3 is TGTGCCAGCAGTTTTTATCAGGTAACCTACGAGCAGTACTTC.

This rearrangement joins TRBV7-6 to TRBJ1-4; TRBD1 might be the D (6 bases). The CDR3 has 15 residues. Germline assignment: CDR1 SGHVS and CDR2 FNYEAQ. The V and J ends lost 5 bases and 8 bases respectively, with 18 bases between them. The CDR3 protein is CASSLGGGGEEKLFF. The CDR3 DNA reads as TGTGCCAGCAGCCTGGGAGGGGGGGGAGAAGAAAAACTGTTTTTT. The variable domain in full, completed from reference TRBV7-6 and TRBJ1-4, reads GAGVSQSPRYKVTKRGQDVALRCDPISGHVSLYWYRQALGQGPEFLTYFNYEAQQDKSGLPNDRFSAERPEGSISTLTIQRTEQRDSAMYRCASSLGGGGEEKLFFGSGTQLSVL.

This clonotype was picked up many times. This chain connects TRBV20-1 to TRBJ1-5; perhaps TRBD1 as D (5 bases). Per germline, CDR1 DFQATT and CDR2 SNEGSKA (reference sequence). V shed 1 base and J shed 4 bases, with 11 bases lying between them. The CDR3 is 14 amino acids. The CDR3 loop reads CSARGGRVNQPQHF. DNA for the CDR3: TGCAGTGCTAGAGGGGGCCGGGTGAATCAGCCCCAGCATTTT.

The chain has TRBV19 and TRBJ2-3; 7 bases line up with TRBD1. With 3 bases clipped from V and 6 bases from J, the junction kept 9 bases outside the gene matches. The CDR3 consists of 15 residues. Germline V gene sequence: CDR1 LNHDA, CDR2 SQIVND (reference sequence). This chain's CDR3 is CASSIGGQRRDTQYF. Here the CDR3 DNA reads TGTGCCAGTAGTATTGGGGGACAGAGAAGGGATACGCAGTATTTT.

The chain carries TRBV27 and TRBJ1-3; D not resolved. The CDR3 runs to 12 residues. Trimming removed 7 bases from V and 1 base from J, with 5 bases in between. Germline V CDR1 and CDR2: MNHEY, SMNVEV (reference sequence). This CDR3 reads CASTGSGNTIYF. The CDR3 bases are TGTGCCAGCACCGGATCTGGAAACACCATATATTTT.

This clonotype has just a few counts. The V gene is TRBV12-3 or TRBV12-4, the J gene TRBJ1-5, with D perhaps matching TRBD1 (6 bases). The V and J ends lost 5 bases and 4 bases respectively, with 15 bases between them. The CDR3 runs 15 residues. The CDR3 region has the DNA TGTGCCAGCAGTCCGAGACAGAGGGGGAATCAGCCCCAGCATTTT. Translating gives CASSPRQRGNQPQHF.

The chain joins TRBV29-1 to TRBJ2-1; no reliable D call. V was trimmed by 7 bases and J by 1 base, leaving 5 bases between them. CDR3 length equals 11 residues. Looked up from germline, CDR1 is SQVTM and CDR2 is ANQGSEA. CDR3 amino acids: CSAPSYNEQFF. The CDR3 DNA is TGCAGCGCCCCATCCTACAATGAGCAGTTCTTC.

V is TRBV27 and J is TRBJ2-2; TRBD1 aligns across 9 bases. This CDR3 region has 14 residues. Trimming took 6 bases from V and 7 from J; bases not matched to a gene: 6. CDR1 is MNHEY and CDR2 is SMNVEV in the germline V gene (reference sequence). The CDR3 bases are TGTGCCAGCAGAAAACAGGGGGCCGTCGGGGAGCTGTTTTTT. Translation gives CASRKQGAVGELFF.

This clonotype was found a few times. This chain links TRBV9 with TRBJ2-3; 12 nucleotides agree with TRBD2. The length of the CDR3 is 17 residues. V trimming: 2 bases; J trimming: 4 bases; junction bases outside the gene matches: 8. Looked up from germline, CDR1 is SGDLS and CDR2 is YYNGEE. The CDR3 spells CASSVGPLAGGADTQYF. CDR3 DNA: TGTGCCAGCAGCGTGGGACCTCTAGCGGGGGGGGCAGATACGCAGTATTTT.

This clonotype was detected only a few times. The chain is built from TRBV7-2 and TRBJ2-7; TRBD1 matches at 8 bases. Looked up from germline, CDR1 is SGHTA and CDR2 is FQGNSA. Germline trimming cut 5 bases from V and 1 base from J; bases unmatched to any gene: 7. This CDR3 region has 15 residues. The CDR3 nucleotides read TGTGCCAGCAGCGCTAGGGACAGGCCGTCCTACGAGCAGTACTTC. Translation: CASSARDRPSYEQYF.

The genes are TRBV12-3 or TRBV12-4 and TRBJ2-7; D remains ambiguous. CDR3 size: 14 residues. V was pared by 1 base and J by 3 bases, with 10 bases between. CDR3 in amino acids: CASSLGDGHYEQYF. The CDR3 DNA follows: TGTGCCAGCAGTTTAGGTGACGGGCACTACGAGCAGTACTTC.

This clonotype came up once. V and J are TRBV7-9 and TRBJ2-1; TRBD2 agrees at 7 bases. The germline CDR1 and CDR2 sequences are SEHNR and FQNEAQ (reference sequence). V shed 4 bases, J shed 6 bases, and the junction held 12 bases outside the gene matches. The CDR3 runs 16 residues. As DNA, the CDR3 is TGTGCCAGCAGCTCTTGGGGTAGCGGGCCTCTCAATGAGCAGTTCTTC. Its translation: CASSSWGSGPLNEQFF.

This clonotype was counted between two and nine times. This chain connects TRBV10-3 to TRBJ2-1, with D possibly TRBD2 on 6 matching bases. Trimming left V 0 bases short and J 5 bases short, with 23 bases between. This CDR3 is built from 19 residues. CDR1 ENHRY and CDR2 SYGVKD come from the germline V gene. The CDR3 DNA reads TGTGCCATCAGTGAGTCTTTGGTGGCCCTGGGGAGGTGGAACAATGAGCAGTTCTTC. It specifies CAISESLVALGRWNNEQFF.